Each of the 17 T cell receptor beta chains below was sequenced from the same sample in a study of T cell changes during pregnancy in multiple sclerosis. This table comes from immunoSEQ multiplex PCR, and its TCRdb copy is limited to in-frame clones, with some not included. The profile covers almost 25,000 clones, with more than 75% appearing a single time and roughly 0.7% taken by the ten largest. Sequenced material: CD4+ T cells from peripheral blood mononuclear cells, taken in the first trimester of pregnancy. These receptors all come from a female donor in good health, enrolled as a control in a pregnancy study.

The chain employs TRBV13 and TRBJ2-7, with TRBD1 matching 8 bases. The CDR3 loop spans 17 amino acids. V shed 0 bases, J shed 1 base, and the junction held 8 bases outside the gene matches. Germline CDR1 reads PRHDT; CDR2 reads FYEKMQ (reference sequence). The chain's CDR3 is CASSLGRTGIKSYEQYF. Here the CDR3 DNA reads TGTGCCAGCAGCTTAGGCCGGACAGGGATAAAGTCCTACGAGCAGTACTTC.

The V gene is TRBV25-1, the J gene TRBJ2-6; D possibly corresponds to TRBD1 (6 bases). CDR1 is MGHDK, CDR2 SYGVNS, per germline. Trimming stripped 3 bases from V and 0 bases from J, with 12 bases between. This CDR3 comprises 17 residues. CDR3 loop: CASSDGQMISGANVLTF. The DNA for the CDR3 is TGTGCCAGCAGTGATGGACAGATGATCTCTGGGGCCAACGTCCTGACTTTC.

The rearrangement joins TRBV4-1 to TRBJ1-3, with 8 bases fitting TRBD1. Germline assignment: CDR1 MGHRA and CDR2 YSYEKL. V lost 4 bases and J lost 2; bases outside the gene matches: 7. The CDR3 has 16 amino acids. The CDR3 coding sequence is TGCGCCAGCAGCCGAATCCTGACAGGGGCTGGAAACACCATATATTTT. As protein: CASSRILTGAGNTIYF.

The chain joins TRBV5-6 to TRBJ1-2, with a weak D call TRBD1 (6 bases). V lost 2 bases and J lost 1, with 12 bases in between. This CDR3 spans 15 amino acids. Per the germline V gene, CDR1 is SGHDT and CDR2 is YYEEEE. CDR3 amino acids: CASSFRGVGNYGYTF. The CDR3 nucleotides read TGTGCCAGCAGCTTCAGGGGTGTCGGTAACTATGGCTACACCTTC.

The chain carries TRBV5-1 and TRBJ1-1; no clear D. Trimming removed 4 bases from V and 0 bases from J, with 7 bases in between. The CDR3 is made up of 13 amino acids. Germline V gene data show CDR1 as SGHRS and CDR2 as YFSETQ. The CDR3 sequence: CASSLSMNTEAFF. In DNA, the CDR3 is TGCGCCAGCAGCCTGAGCATGAACACTGAAGCTTTCTTT.

The chain combines TRBV28 with TRBJ1-1; no definite D call. The V gene's germline CDR1 is MDHEN and CDR2 SYDVKM. The CDR3 extends over 10 amino acids. V was shortened by 7 bases and J by 5 bases, with 5 bases between the two germline ends. The CDR3 loop reads CASKRTEAFF. The DNA of the CDR3 is TGTGCCAGCAAGCGGACTGAAGCTTTCTTT.

The chain carries TRBV6-1 and TRBJ1-1; 8 bases agree with TRBD1. V lost 6 bases to trimming and J lost 4 bases; unmatched junction nucleotides: 7. Germline CDR1 and CDR2: MNHNS and SASEGT. The CDR3 contains 14 residues. The CDR3 coding sequence is TGTGCCAGCAGACAACTTACAGGGGGCACTGAAGCTTTCTTT. This gives the protein CASRQLTGGTEAFF.

The chain is built from TRBV7-6 and TRBJ2-1; TRBD2 matches 10 bases. The CDR3 sequence is 15 residues long. Germline V gene sequence: CDR1 SGHVS, CDR2 FNYEAQ. J gave up 8 bases and V 1 base, and 5 bases lay outside the gene matches. In DNA, the CDR3 is TGTGCCAGCAGCTTAGGATCTAGCGGGGGCGATGAGCAGTTCTTC. This sequence encodes CASSLGSSGGDEQFF.

This chain joins TRBV4-1 and TRBJ2-4, with D perhaps TRBD1 (6 bases). V lost 1 base, J lost 12 bases, and 16 bases lay in between. Germline CDR1 MGHRA, CDR2 YSYEKL. The CDR3 runs 14 residues. CDR3 amino acids: CASSQVGGLIGQYF. The CDR3 nucleotides are TGCGCCAGCAGCCAAGTAGGGGGTCTTATCGGTCAGTACTTC.

The gene calls are TRBV5-1 and TRBJ2-1; TRBD2 agrees at 7 bases. The CDR3 spans 17 residues. Germline loops: CDR1 SGHRS, CDR2 YFSETQ. Trimming cost V 0 bases and J 3 bases; bases outside gene matches: 9. In DNA, the CDR3 is TGCGCCAGCAGCTTGGGTGTCCTAGCGGCTAACTACAATGAGCAGTTCTTC. Translation: CASSLGVLAANYNEQFF.

This clone was counted a single time. The gene calls are TRBV11-2 and TRBJ1-5; TRBD1 might be the D (5 bases). Germline CDR1 SGHAT, CDR2 FQNNGV. V was clipped by 1 base and J by 0 bases, with 13 bases between them. The CDR3 runs to 17 residues. The CDR3 spells CASSLGGSGYSNQPQHF. The CDR3 DNA sequence: TGTGCCAGCAGCTTAGGAGGCTCAGGGTATAGCAATCAGCCCCAGCATTTT.

The J gene is TRBJ2-5, the V gene TRBV7-9, with 7 bases that match TRBD2. The CDR3 consists of 14 residues. In germline, CDR1 is SEHNR, CDR2 FQNEAQ (reference sequence). V was pared by 1 base and J by 5 bases, with 4 bases of the junction left unmatched. The CDR3 reads CASSLGLARETQYF. The CDR3 DNA sequence: TGTGCCAGCAGCTTAGGACTAGCCAGGGAGACCCAGTACTTC. Full variable domain (missing parts from reference TRBV7-9 and TRBJ2-5): DTGVSQNPRHKITKRGQNVTFRCDPISEHNRLYWYRQTLGQGPEFLTYFQNEAQLEKSRLLSDRFSAERPKGSFSTLEIQRTEQGDSAMYLCASSLGLARETQYFGPGTRLLVL.

This clone was observed a few times. J is TRBJ2-7 and V is TRBV10-3; TRBD1 might be the D (5 bases). CDR3 length equals 12 residues. V gave up 4 bases and J gave up 5 bases, with 9 bases separating them. Germline V gene data show CDR1 as ENHRY and CDR2 as SYGVKD. DNA for the CDR3: TGTGCCATCAGTGTTCAGGGAAACGAGCAGTACTTC. Amino acids: CAISVQGNEQYF.

The V and J genes are TRBV7-9 and TRBJ1-6; no clear D. Germline CDR1 is SEHNR and CDR2 is FQNEAQ (reference sequence). The CDR3 covers 14 residues. Trimming stripped 2 bases from V and 10 bases from J, with 12 bases between. DNA for the CDR3: TGTGCCAGCAGCTTATGGGTCGCAGGATCACCCCTCCACTTT. The encoded protein is CASSLWVAGSPLHF.

This chain uses TRBV10-3 with TRBJ1-2; TRBD1 might be the D (5 bases). Germline V gene data show CDR1 as ENHRY and CDR2 as SYGVKD. The V gene lost 6 bases and the J gene lost 8 bases, with 19 bases spanning the gap. The CDR3 loop spans 14 amino acids. CDR3 sequence reads: CAISQGHYRRGYTF. CDR3 nucleotides: TGTGCCATCAGCCAAGGACACTATCGGCGGGGCTACACCTTC.

The rearrangement links TRBV5-3 to TRBJ2-7, with 9 nucleotides matching TRBD1. TRBV5-3 is an ORF; its function is uncertain. The CDR3 is 16 residues long. V was pared by 0 bases and J by 7 bases, with 11 bases of the junction left unmatched. The CDR3 bases are TGTGCCAGAAGCTTGGCTGAAATGGACAGGGGCTATGAGCAGTACTTC. It encodes CARSLAEMDRGYEQYF.

The chain recombines TRBV5-1 with TRBJ2-5, with TRBD2 matching 11 bases. The V gene's germline CDR1 is SGHRS and CDR2 YFSETQ. The CDR3 has 16 residues. V lost 1 base to trimming and J lost 5 bases; unmatched junction nucleotides: 7. The CDR3 sequence: CASSLNSGGAGETQYF. The CDR3, as DNA: TGCGCCAGCAGCTTGAATAGCGGGGGGGCAGGGGAGACCCAGTACTTC.